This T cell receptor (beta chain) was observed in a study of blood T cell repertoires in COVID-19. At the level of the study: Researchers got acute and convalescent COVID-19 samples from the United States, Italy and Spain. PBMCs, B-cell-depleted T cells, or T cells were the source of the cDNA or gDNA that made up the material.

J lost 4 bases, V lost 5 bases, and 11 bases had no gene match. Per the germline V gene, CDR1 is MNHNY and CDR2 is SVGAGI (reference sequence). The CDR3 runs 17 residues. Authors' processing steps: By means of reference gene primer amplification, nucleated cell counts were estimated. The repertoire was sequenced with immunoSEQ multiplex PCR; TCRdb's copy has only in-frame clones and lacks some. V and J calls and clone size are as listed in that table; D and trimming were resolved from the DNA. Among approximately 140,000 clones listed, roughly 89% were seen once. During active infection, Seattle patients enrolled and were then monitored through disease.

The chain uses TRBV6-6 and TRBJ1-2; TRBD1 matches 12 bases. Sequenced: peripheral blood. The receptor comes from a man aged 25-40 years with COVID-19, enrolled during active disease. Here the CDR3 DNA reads TGTGCCAGCAGTCCCCGGGACAGGGGGCTCTCCGGCTATGGCTACACCTTC. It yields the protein CASSPRDRGLSGYGYTF.